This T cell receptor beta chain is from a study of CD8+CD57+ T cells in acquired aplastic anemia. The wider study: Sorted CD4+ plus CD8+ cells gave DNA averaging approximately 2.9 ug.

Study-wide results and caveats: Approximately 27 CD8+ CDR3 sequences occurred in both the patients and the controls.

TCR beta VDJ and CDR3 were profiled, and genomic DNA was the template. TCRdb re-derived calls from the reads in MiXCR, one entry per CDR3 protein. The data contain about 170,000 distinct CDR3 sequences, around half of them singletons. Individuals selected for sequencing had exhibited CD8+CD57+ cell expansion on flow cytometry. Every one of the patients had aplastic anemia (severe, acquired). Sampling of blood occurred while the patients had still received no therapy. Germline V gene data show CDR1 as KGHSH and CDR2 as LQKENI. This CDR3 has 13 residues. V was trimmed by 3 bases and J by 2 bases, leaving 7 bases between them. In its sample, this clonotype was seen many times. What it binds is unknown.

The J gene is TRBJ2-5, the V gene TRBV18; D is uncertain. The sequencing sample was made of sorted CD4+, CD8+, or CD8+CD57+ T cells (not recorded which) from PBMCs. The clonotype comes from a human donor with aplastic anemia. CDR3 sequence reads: CASSPLTQETQYF. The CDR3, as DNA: TGTGCCAGCTCACCCCTCACTCAAGAGACCCAGTACTTC.